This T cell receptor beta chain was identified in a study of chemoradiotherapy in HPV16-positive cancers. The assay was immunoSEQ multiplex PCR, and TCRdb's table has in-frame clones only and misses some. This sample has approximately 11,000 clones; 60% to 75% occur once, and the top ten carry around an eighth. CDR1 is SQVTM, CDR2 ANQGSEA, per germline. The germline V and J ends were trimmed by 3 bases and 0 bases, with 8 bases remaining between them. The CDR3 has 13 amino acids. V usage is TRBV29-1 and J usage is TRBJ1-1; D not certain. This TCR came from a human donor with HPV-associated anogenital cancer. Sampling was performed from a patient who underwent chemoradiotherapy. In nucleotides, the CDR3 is TGCAGCGTTGAGGTTTCCATGAACACTGAAGCTTTCTTT. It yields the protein CSVEVSMNTEAFF.